The T cell receptor (beta chain) under discussion was sequenced for a study of OX40 agonist ivuxolimab in advanced cancers. Whole-study context: Therapy given before enrollment (anti-PD-1, anti-PD-L1 or anti-CTLA-4) was allowed, and under 45% had some. Whole-study results and caveats: The antigens recognized by the expanded peripheral T cells, that is their antigen specificity, were not determined.

Profiled with immunoSEQ multiplex PCR; TCRdb holds only in-frame clones, not every one. The table records tens of thousands of clones, about 84% of them present only once. Blood specimens came from baseline, cycle 4 day 1, and cycle 7 day 1. As for this clone: Its specificity is unknown.

The CDR3 extends over 14 amino acids. Losses at the gene ends were 5 bases for V and 6 bases for J; bases not matched to a gene: 5. Germline V gene data show CDR1 as WNHNN and CDR2 as SYGVQD (reference sequence). Sequencing used CD4+ or CD8+ T cells sorted from blood, obtained in a trial of the OX40 agonist ivuxolimab. The chain employs TRBV10-1 and TRBJ2-2, with 8 bases lining up with TRBD1. The clonotype comes from an adult with an advanced solid tumor such as melanoma, head and neck, liver or kidney cancer. In DNA form, the CDR3 reads TGCGCCAGCAGTTTTGACAGGGGAGCCGGGGAGCTGTTTTTT. Protein sequence: CASSFDRGAGELFF.